These T cell receptor beta chains were read from a single sample in a study of blood T cell repertoires in COVID-19. Data came from immunoSEQ multiplex PCR; TCRdb stores just in-frame clones and leaves some out. The data hold approximately 310,000 clones, with 75% to 90% observed a single time. Sample: PBMCs or T cells enriched from blood (not recorded which). These receptors came from a man younger than 40 who had recovered from COVID-19. CDR3s include the opening cysteine and the closing phenylalanine or tryptophan. Each record gives: V gene, J gene, clone size, D gene, CDR3 protein. The D gene is left open where the match is weak. Clone size, where shown, is once, few, many, or a class for clones that have expanded.

v_gene: TRBV5-6; j_gene: TRBJ2-6; abundance: .; d_gene: .; CDR3aa: CASSLDYTYSSGANVLTF
v_gene: TRBV3-1/TRBV3-2; j_gene: TRBJ2-7; abundance: once; d_gene: .; CDR3aa: CASSPAASYEQYF
v_gene: TRBV19; j_gene: TRBJ1-1; abundance: .; d_gene: .; CDR3aa: CASSPGGSRTEAFF
v_gene: TRBV5-1; j_gene: TRBJ2-7; abundance: .; d_gene: .; CDR3aa: CASSDSYEQYF
v_gene: TRBV6-5; j_gene: TRBJ2-5; abundance: few; d_gene: TRBD2; CDR3aa: CASSRAGGGETQYF
v_gene: TRBV5-6; j_gene: TRBJ1-2; abundance: once; d_gene: .; CDR3aa: CASSLNTGSNYGYTF
v_gene: TRBV15; j_gene: TRBJ2-7; abundance: .; d_gene: .; CDR3aa: CATSRRSTYEQYF
v_gene: TRBV20-1; j_gene: TRBJ1-2; abundance: .; d_gene: TRBD1; CDR3aa: CSAPGGEGYTF
v_gene: TRBV11-1; j_gene: TRBJ2-7; abundance: .; d_gene: .; CDR3aa: CASSLASGQHYEQYF
v_gene: TRBV10-3; j_gene: TRBJ2-7; abundance: .; d_gene: TRBD2; CDR3aa: CAIRGTSGDYEQYF
v_gene: TRBV27; j_gene: TRBJ1-6; abundance: .; d_gene: TRBD1; CDR3aa: CASSLWDRRNSPLHF
v_gene: TRBV7-9; j_gene: TRBJ1-1; abundance: .; d_gene: .; CDR3aa: CASSLYNREVNTEAFF
v_gene: TRBV6-1; j_gene: TRBJ2-1; abundance: .; d_gene: .; CDR3aa: CASSSTDNEQFF
v_gene: TRBV9; j_gene: TRBJ1-2; abundance: .; d_gene: TRBD1; CDR3aa: CASSAPSGQNYGYTF
v_gene: TRBV7-2; j_gene: TRBJ1-2; abundance: .; d_gene: TRBD1; CDR3aa: CASSRDRDNYGYTF
v_gene: TRBV27; j_gene: TRBJ1-1; abundance: .; d_gene: .; CDR3aa: CASSLNRGIAFF
v_gene: TRBV19; j_gene: TRBJ1-2; abundance: once; d_gene: .; CDR3aa: CASRRGTGTSMGYTF
v_gene: TRBV6-1; j_gene: TRBJ2-3; abundance: few; d_gene: .; CDR3aa: CASSGGHETWSDTQYF
v_gene: TRBV11-3; j_gene: TRBJ2-5; abundance: .; d_gene: .; CDR3aa: CASSLQGGGEETQYF
v_gene: TRBV20-1; j_gene: TRBJ1-1; abundance: .; d_gene: .; CDR3aa: CSASKVEGATEAFF
v_gene: TRBV15; j_gene: TRBJ2-3; abundance: once; d_gene: .; CDR3aa: CATSINTDTQYF
v_gene: TRBV3-1/TRBV3-2; j_gene: TRBJ1-2; abundance: once; d_gene: .; CDR3aa: CASSQVGHDYGYTF
v_gene: TRBV5-6; j_gene: TRBJ2-3; abundance: many; d_gene: .; CDR3aa: CASSPLLSRGRTDTQYF
v_gene: TRBV20-1; j_gene: TRBJ1-1; abundance: .; d_gene: .; CDR3aa: CSASLGLDNLEAFF
v_gene: TRBV5-6; j_gene: TRBJ1-2; abundance: few; d_gene: .; CDR3aa: CASSLGPTGNYGYTF
v_gene: TRBV18; j_gene: TRBJ2-5; abundance: .; d_gene: TRBD2; CDR3aa: CASSPVGLVGETQYF
v_gene: TRBV7-9; j_gene: TRBJ1-2; abundance: few; d_gene: .; CDR3aa: CASSPGFNYGYTF
v_gene: TRBV9; j_gene: TRBJ2-1; abundance: .; d_gene: TRBD2; CDR3aa: CASSPPTGGPQWDEQFF
v_gene: TRBV27; j_gene: TRBJ2-3; abundance: .; d_gene: TRBD2; CDR3aa: CASSFRAGGRTDTQYF
v_gene: TRBV11-3; j_gene: TRBJ2-3; abundance: few; d_gene: TRBD1; CDR3aa: CASSKGQGAIGAQYF
v_gene: TRBV9; j_gene: TRBJ1-5; abundance: .; d_gene: .; CDR3aa: CASSVGQDQPQHF
v_gene: TRBV24-1; j_gene: TRBJ2-1; abundance: .; d_gene: TRBD2; CDR3aa: CATSDSTPTSNSYNEQFF
v_gene: TRBV4-3; j_gene: TRBJ2-7; abundance: .; d_gene: .; CDR3aa: CASSQDMASYEQYF
v_gene: TRBV15; j_gene: TRBJ1-1; abundance: once; d_gene: .; CDR3aa: CATSREARTEAFF
v_gene: TRBV5-1; j_gene: TRBJ2-2; abundance: .; d_gene: TRBD1; CDR3aa: CASSFGQGNTGELFF
v_gene: TRBV2; j_gene: TRBJ2-2; abundance: .; d_gene: TRBD1; CDR3aa: CASKTGGDTGELFF
v_gene: TRBV14; j_gene: TRBJ2-1; abundance: .; d_gene: .; CDR3aa: CASSSYNEQFF
v_gene: TRBV6-6; j_gene: TRBJ1-2; abundance: once; d_gene: .; CDR3aa: CASSSSDSRLNYGYTF
v_gene: TRBV5-6; j_gene: TRBJ2-7; abundance: .; d_gene: TRBD1; CDR3aa: CASRRQGYEQYF
v_gene: TRBV5-6; j_gene: TRBJ2-2; abundance: .; d_gene: TRBD2; CDR3aa: CASSRPSAGGPGELFF
v_gene: TRBV18; j_gene: TRBJ2-1; abundance: .; d_gene: TRBD1; CDR3aa: CASSPGQGVYNEQFF
v_gene: TRBV27; j_gene: TRBJ1-2; abundance: .; d_gene: TRBD1; CDR3aa: CASSFSGQGARGYTF
v_gene: TRBV19; j_gene: TRBJ2-3; abundance: .; d_gene: TRBD1; CDR3aa: CASRYRGRGLDTQYF
v_gene: TRBV5-4; j_gene: TRBJ2-7; abundance: .; d_gene: TRBD2; CDR3aa: CASSLGTSGGRYEQYF
v_gene: TRBV28; j_gene: TRBJ2-1; abundance: .; d_gene: TRBD2; CDR3aa: CASTTGGGRDNEQFF
v_gene: TRBV28; j_gene: TRBJ1-2; abundance: .; d_gene: .; CDR3aa: CASSLVSESYGYTF
v_gene: TRBV3-1/TRBV3-2; j_gene: TRBJ1-2; abundance: .; d_gene: .; CDR3aa: CASSQPPISYGYTF
v_gene: TRBV19; j_gene: TRBJ1-1; abundance: .; d_gene: .; CDR3aa: CASSRQLEAFF
v_gene: TRBV5-1; j_gene: TRBJ2-5; abundance: .; d_gene: TRBD2; CDR3aa: CASSLGTSLETQYF
v_gene: TRBV3-1/TRBV3-2; j_gene: TRBJ2-1; abundance: .; d_gene: TRBD1; CDR3aa: CASSQRTGPTNEQFF
v_gene: TRBV24-1; j_gene: TRBJ2-3; abundance: .; d_gene: TRBD1; CDR3aa: CATSAPGQGRDTQYF
v_gene: TRBV7-3; j_gene: TRBJ1-2; abundance: .; d_gene: .; CDR3aa: CASSPGQIYGYTF
v_gene: TRBV7-9; j_gene: TRBJ1-2; abundance: .; d_gene: TRBD1; CDR3aa: CASSRQGIDYGYTF
v_gene: TRBV5-6; j_gene: TRBJ1-6; abundance: .; d_gene: .; CDR3aa: CASSQQGDYRSPLHF
v_gene: TRBV9; j_gene: TRBJ1-1; abundance: .; d_gene: .; CDR3aa: CASTRGPGNTEAFF
v_gene: TRBV9; j_gene: TRBJ2-1; abundance: .; d_gene: TRBD1; CDR3aa: CASSVGGGQGIYNEQFF
v_gene: TRBV27; j_gene: TRBJ1-5; abundance: .; d_gene: .; CDR3aa: CASSLSAGPNQPQHF
v_gene: TRBV5-1; j_gene: TRBJ1-4; abundance: .; d_gene: .; CDR3aa: CASSLETGASEKLFF
v_gene: TRBV7-9; j_gene: TRBJ2-5; abundance: .; d_gene: .; CDR3aa: CASSIGVPLETQYF